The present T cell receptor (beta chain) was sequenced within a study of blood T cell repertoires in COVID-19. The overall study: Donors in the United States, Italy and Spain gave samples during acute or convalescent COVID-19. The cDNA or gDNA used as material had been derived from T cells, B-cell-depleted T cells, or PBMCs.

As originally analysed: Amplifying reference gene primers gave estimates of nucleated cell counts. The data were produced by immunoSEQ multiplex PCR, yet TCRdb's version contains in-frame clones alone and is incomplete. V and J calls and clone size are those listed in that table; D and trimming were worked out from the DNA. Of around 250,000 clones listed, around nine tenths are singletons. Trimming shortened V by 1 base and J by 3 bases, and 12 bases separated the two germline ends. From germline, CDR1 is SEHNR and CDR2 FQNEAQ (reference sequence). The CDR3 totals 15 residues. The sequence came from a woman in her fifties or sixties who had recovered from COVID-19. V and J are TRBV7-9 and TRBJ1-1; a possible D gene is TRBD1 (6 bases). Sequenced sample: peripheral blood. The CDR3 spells CASSLGGGADTEAFF. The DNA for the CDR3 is TGTGCCAGCAGCTTAGGCGGGGGCGCGGACACTGAAGCTTTCTTT.